This TCR beta chain comes out of a study of identical twins. Study results and caveats: Models predicted less out-of-frame TCR alpha sharing in monozygotic twins than was found. Part of the zero-insertion signal could reflect confounding by invariant MAIT and iNKT cells.

TCRdb analysed the 5' RACE reads with MiXCR anew, one entry per CDR3 protein. The top ten hold approximately 7.9% of the sample, which has about 340,000 distinct CDR3 sequences, 9% to 15% seen once. This clonotype was observed a few times. Antigen unknown. Trimming removed 0 bases from V and 6 bases from J; junction bases left unmatched: 17. Looked up from germline, CDR1 is MNHEY and CDR2 is SMNVEV (reference sequence). This CDR3 has 21 residues. These same data were also listed under a study on yellow fever vaccine responses in identical twins.

The sequenced sample was CD8+ T cells sorted from blood. The chain has TRBV27 and TRBJ2-2, with 12 positions matching TRBD1. This receptor was taken from a woman aged 18-29 years in good health. CDR3 residues: CASSLSNRDRGRGGWPGELFF. Here the CDR3 DNA reads TGTGCCAGCAGTTTATCGAACCGGGACAGGGGGCGCGGGGGGTGGCCCGGGGAGCTGTTTTTT.